The TCR beta chain under discussion was sequenced for a study of blood T cell repertoires in COVID-19. At the level of the study: Specimens from acute and convalescent COVID-19 originated in the United States, Italy and Spain. From T cells, B-cell-depleted T cells, or PBMCs came the material, which was cDNA or gDNA.

This CDR3 is 16 amino acids long. Germline CDR1 reads SGDLS; CDR2 reads YYNGEE. Germline trimming cut 0 bases from V and 6 bases from J; bases unmatched to any gene: 8. As originally analysed: Counts of nucleated cells, estimated from reference gene primer amplification, were obtained. This table comes from immunoSEQ multiplex PCR, and its TCRdb copy is limited to in-frame clones, with some not included. V and J calls and clone size are given by that table; D and trimming were obtained from the DNA. The sample shows roughly 230,000 clones, about 85% of them seen only once. This clone rates as medium-sized. It was during active infection that Seattle patients were enrolled and then longitudinally followed.

The chain carries TRBV9 and TRBJ1-1, with 10 bases identical to TRBD1. The source is a woman aged 80 or over with COVID-19, enrolled during active disease. The sample taken for sequencing was peripheral blood. The CDR3 loop is CASSVGDRGRDSEAFF. The CDR3 bases are TGTGCCAGCAGCGTAGGGGACAGGGGACGGGACTCTGAAGCTTTCTTT. Drawing the rest from reference TRBV9 and TRBJ1-1, the complete variable domain is DSGVTQTPKHLITATGQRVTLRCSPRSGDLSVYWYQQSLDQGLQFLIQYYNGEERAKGNILERFSAQQFPDLHSELNLSSLELGDSALYFCASSVGDRGRDSEAFFGQGTRLTVV.